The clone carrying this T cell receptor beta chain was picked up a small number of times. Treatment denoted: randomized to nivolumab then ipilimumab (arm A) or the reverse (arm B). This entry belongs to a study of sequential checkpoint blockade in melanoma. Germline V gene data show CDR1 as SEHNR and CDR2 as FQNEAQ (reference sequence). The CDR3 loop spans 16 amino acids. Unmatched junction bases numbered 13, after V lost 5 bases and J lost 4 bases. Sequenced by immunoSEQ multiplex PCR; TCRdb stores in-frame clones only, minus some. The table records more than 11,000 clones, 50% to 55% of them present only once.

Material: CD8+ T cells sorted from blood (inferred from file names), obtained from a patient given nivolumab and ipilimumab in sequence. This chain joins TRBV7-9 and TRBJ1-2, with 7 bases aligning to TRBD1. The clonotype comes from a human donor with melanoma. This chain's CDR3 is CASSPTEGAFFYGYTF. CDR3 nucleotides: TGTGCCAGCAGCCCAACCGAGGGGGCTTTTTTCTATGGCTACACCTTC.